The source of this T cell receptor (beta chain) is a study of CD8+ T cells in alopecia areata. Study information: Treatment comprised oral tofacitinib, 5 to 10 mg twice daily, in treated patients. Tofacitinib was given for 6 to 18 months, then stopped for 6 months. The SALT score measured affected scalp surface percentage in treated patients.

A word on this clone: No antigen is known for it.

After removal of 2 bases from V and 2 bases from J, the junction contained 8 bases not matched to a gene. The CDR3 covers 17 residues. Germline lookup yields CDR1 SNHLY and CDR2 FYNNEI. The treatment is: oral pan-JAK inhibitor, 5-10 mg twice daily. Broader study findings: Throughout tofacitinib, many expanded lesional clones continued to persist in scalp and blood.

cDNA prepared by RNA extraction and subsequent reverse transcription served as the template for sequencing. Sequencing was performed with immunoSEQ multiplex PCR; in TCRdb, only in-frame clones are kept and a portion is missing. The profile covers some 130,000 clones, with about 50% appearing a single time and just over 0.45% taken by the ten largest. The J gene is TRBJ2-1, the V gene TRBV2, with TRBD2 identical over 8 bases. The sequences come from CD4+ T cells sorted from blood, collected at week 4, from a patient treated with tofacitinib. The clonotype originates from a human donor with alopecia areata. CDR3 residues: CASSERGVAGTYNEQFF. CDR3 sequence (DNA): TGTGCCAGCAGTGAACGTGGTGTAGCGGGGACCTACAATGAGCAGTTCTTC.